These 29 T cell receptor beta chains were all obtained from the same sample, sequenced in a study of blood T cells in healthy people across ages. The use of a sample-barcoded 5' primer and a J-beta primer mix characterized a second PCR of about 7 to 12 cycles. TCRdb passed the 5' RACE reads through MiXCR, listing each CDR3 protein once. The repertoire holds 540,000 or so distinct CDR3 sequences, with less than 25% as singletons. The data were also submitted as part of a second study, on T cells of mothers and their children.

Sample: blood. These receptors originate from a boy aged 5 to 17 in good health.

This chain uses TRBV7-9 with TRBJ2-5; D uncertain. The J call is uncertain, as TRBJ2-7 better fits the DNA end. CDR3 length: 13 amino acids. CDR1 SEHNR and CDR2 FQNEAQ come from the germline V gene (reference sequence). In DNA, the CDR3 is TGTGCCAGCAGCTTAGCAGGGCTCGGCGAGCAGTACTTC. It codes for CASSLAGLGEQYF.

The table lists this clonotype with many counts. The J gene is TRBJ2-6, the V gene TRBV4-1; D not certain. Germline CDR1 MGHRA, CDR2 YSYEKL. V was clipped by 0 bases and J by 0 bases, with 9 bases between them. The CDR3 extends over 17 amino acids. Written as DNA, the CDR3 is TGCGCCAGCAGCCAAGATCTCTTAACCTCTGGGGCCAACGTCCTGACTTTC. Its translation: CASSQDLLTSGANVLTF.

This chain connects TRBV9 to TRBJ1-4; D is uncertain. The V and J ends lost 5 bases and 5 bases respectively, with 13 bases between them. This CDR3 spans 14 amino acids. Germline CDR1 and CDR2: SGDLS and YYNGEE. CDR3 coding DNA: TGTGCCAGCAGTAAAGGGAGCGTCAATGAAAAACTGTTTTTT. Residues: CASSKGSVNEKLFF.

The rearrangement uses TRBV9 and TRBJ2-5; the D is unclear. The CDR3 is made up of 14 amino acids. V was shortened by 0 bases and J by 0 bases, with 6 bases between the two germline ends. CDR1 is SGDLS, CDR2 YYNGEE, per germline. CDR3 sequence reads: CASSVDSNQETQYF. CDR3 in DNA: TGTGCCAGCAGCGTAGATAGCAACCAAGAGACCCAGTACTTC. Full variable domain (missing parts from reference TRBV9 and TRBJ2-5): DSGVTQTPKHLITATGQRVTLRCSPRSGDLSVYWYQQSLDQGLQFLIQYYNGEERAKGNILERFSAQQFPDLHSELNLSSLELGDSALYFCASSVDSNQETQYFGPGTRLLVL.

CDR3 nucleotides: TGTGCCAGCAGCGACGGGGCTAGCGGGGGGCCCCGCACAGATACGCAGTATTTT. Translation gives CASSDGASGGPRTDTQYF. This chain connects TRBV7-2 to TRBJ2-3; 11 nucleotides align to TRBD2. J lost 1 base, V lost 5 bases, and 11 bases had no gene match. Germline values: CDR1 SGHTA, CDR2 FQGNSA. The CDR3 runs to 18 residues.

This clonotype was observed a handful of times. The genes are TRBV29-1 and TRBJ1-3; a possible D gene is TRBD1 (5 bases). V lost 3 bases to trimming and J lost 0 bases, with 18 bases between them. This CDR3 region has 17 residues. From germline, CDR1 is SQVTM and CDR2 ANQGSEA. This CDR3 is CSVEGRGVTDSGNTIYF. CDR3 nucleotides: TGCAGCGTTGAGGGTCGGGGGGTGACGGACTCTGGAAACACCATATATTTT.

This clonotype was detected only a few times. The J gene is TRBJ1-4, the V gene TRBV4-1; the D is unclear. V gave up 4 bases and J gave up 3 bases, with 3 bases separating them. The CDR3 runs 12 residues. Per the germline V gene, CDR1 is MGHRA and CDR2 is YSYEKL. The CDR3 DNA is TGCGCCAGCAGCCGGGCTAATGAAAAACTGTTTTTT. Translated, it gives CASSRANEKLFF.

In this sample, this clonotype turned up a few times. The rearrangement uses TRBV4-3 and TRBJ2-3; D unclear. V shed 0 bases and J shed 4 bases, with 17 bases lying between them. Germline CDR1 LGHNA, CDR2 YSLEER. This CDR3 contains 17 residues. For the CDR3, the DNA is TGCGCCAGCAGCCAAGATCAGACCCCCCGAGGCGCAGATACGCAGTATTTT. It translates to CASSQDQTPRGADTQYF.

This chain joins TRBV20-1 and TRBJ2-1; 9 bases map to TRBD2. The germline gives CDR1 DFQATT, CDR2 SNEGSKA (reference sequence). The J segment lost 9 bases and the V segment lost 7 bases, leaving 13 bases of the junction unmatched. This CDR3 spans 14 amino acids. As DNA, the CDR3 is TGCAGTGTCCTAGCGGGAACCCCCCCGCCTGAGCAGTTCTTC. Residues: CSVLAGTPPPEQFF.

This clonotype was counted between two and nine times. V usage is TRBV3-1 and J usage is TRBJ2-5; D might be TRBD2 (7 bases). The end of the DNA fits TRBJ2-1 better, so the J call may be wrong. This CDR3 comprises 14 residues. Germline CDR1 is LGHDT and CDR2 is YNNKEL (reference sequence). The CDR3 protein is CASSQMGGGVEQFF. The CDR3 region has the DNA TGTGCCAGCAGCCAAATGGGAGGGGGAGTTGAGCAGTTCTTC.

This clonotype appeared a few times. The chain has TRBV7-2 and TRBJ2-5; TRBD1 aligns across 7 bases. Germline V lookup: CDR1 SGHTA, CDR2 FQGNSA. The V gene end was trimmed by 5 bases and the J gene end by 1 base; junction bases not matched to a gene: 4. This CDR3 comprises 14 residues. In DNA form, the CDR3 reads TGTGCCAGCAGCGTAGGACAGGTCCAAGAGACCCAGTACTTC. Translated, it gives CASSVGQVQETQYF.

The chain links TRBV4-1 to TRBJ1-2; maybe TRBD1 (5 bases). CDR3 length: 15 residues. CDR1 is MGHRA and CDR2 is YSYEKL in the germline V gene. Trimming pared 1 base from V and 7 bases from J, leaving 16 bases between. CDR3 DNA sequence: TGCGCCAGCAGCCAAGTTCCTGTGGGGGTTCTTGGCTACACCTTC. This sequence encodes CASSQVPVGVLGYTF.

This clonotype was detected only a few times. V usage is TRBV7-2 and J usage is TRBJ2-4; 12 positions match TRBD2. This CDR3 comprises 19 residues. The germline V gene has CDR1 SGHTA and CDR2 FQGNSA. Losses at the gene ends were 5 bases for V and 7 bases for J; bases not matched to a gene: 18. This CDR3 is CASSPGPGLAGPRGNIQYF. The CDR3 DNA reads as TGTGCCAGCAGCCCAGGACCCGGACTAGCGGGACCCCGGGGCAACATTCAGTACTTC.

The chain combines TRBV20-1 with TRBJ2-5, with D possibly being TRBD2 (6 bases). In germline, CDR1 is DFQATT, CDR2 SNEGSKA (reference sequence). The CDR3 length is 13 residues. The V and J ends lost 3 bases and 9 bases respectively, with 17 bases between them. The CDR3 region has the DNA TGCAGTGCTAGTGCGACTAAAGGGGAGGCCCAGTACTTC. This translates into CSASATKGEAQYF.

This clonotype was counted between two and nine times. This rearrangement joins TRBV6-5 to TRBJ2-5; TRBD1 aligns across 7 bases. The closer fit of TRBJ2-7 to the DNA end suggests the J call may be wrong. Germline CDR1 MNHEY, CDR2 SVGAGI. The CDR3 length is 15 residues. CDR3 loop: CASSRQGQLSYEQYF. The DNA of the CDR3 is TGTGCCAGCAGCCGCCAGGGACAGCTTTCCTACGAGCAGTACTTC.

CDR3 in amino acids: CASSQGGRARARGDYNEQFF. The CDR3 coding sequence is TGTGCCAGCAGCCAAGGGGGGCGGGCTAGGGCCCGCGGAGACTACAATGAGCAGTTCTTC. The V call is TRBV4-2, the J call TRBJ2-1; tentative D call: TRBD1 (6 bases). Per the germline V gene, CDR1 is LGHNA and CDR2 is YNFKEQ. This CDR3 is 20 amino acids long. Trimming cost V 1 base and J 3 bases, with 25 bases left between them.

The chain uses TRBV14 and TRBJ2-5; 7 positions match TRBD2. TRBJ2-1 matches the DNA end more closely, so the J call is doubtful. The CDR3 runs 15 residues. Germline V lookup: CDR1 SGHDN, CDR2 FVKESK. The DNA for the CDR3 is TGTGCCAGCAGCCAAGTGGGACTACCTTACAATGAGCAGTTCTTC. The encoded protein is CASSQVGLPYNEQFF.

This clonotype has a count of ten or more. The gene calls are TRBV29-1 and TRBJ1-2, with a tentative D call TRBD1 (6 bases). In germline, CDR1 is SQVTM, CDR2 ANQGSEA. The CDR3 loop spans 14 amino acids. Trimming took 4 bases from V and 3 from J, leaving 15 bases between them. CDR3 in DNA: TGCAGCGTTGGGGTCAGGGGCGCACACTATGGCTACACCTTC. Its protein is CSVGVRGAHYGYTF.

This clonotype has at least ten counts. V usage is TRBV12-3 or TRBV12-4 and J usage is TRBJ1-6; 7 positions match TRBD1. With V trimmed by 5 bases and J by 6 bases, 4 bases remained unmatched. The CDR3 is made up of 14 amino acids. Here the CDR3 reads CASSPGTVNSPLHF. CDR3 coding DNA: TGTGCCAGCAGTCCTGGGACAGTTAATTCACCCCTCCACTTT.

The chain uses TRBV20-1 and TRBJ1-1; possible D gene TRBD1, 5 bases. In germline, CDR1 is DFQATT, CDR2 SNEGSKA (reference sequence). The CDR3 contains 14 residues. Trimming left V 0 bases short and J 1 base short, with 9 bases between. DNA of the CDR3: TGCAGTGCTAGAGATCAGGGCAGGAACACTGAAGCTTTCTTT. Its translation: CSARDQGRNTEAFF.

The genes are TRBV29-1 and TRBJ2-1, with 11 bases lining up with TRBD2. Germline lookup yields CDR1 SQVTM and CDR2 ANQGSEA. The ends lost 5 bases at V and 8 bases at J; junction bases unmatched: 8. The CDR3 runs to 14 residues. The CDR3 DNA sequence: TGCAGCGTTCCCGGGACTAGCGGTAGCTATGAGCAGTTCTTC. This translates into CSVPGTSGSYEQFF.

The chain employs TRBV2 and TRBJ1-1; 8 bases map to TRBD1. Germline CDR1 is SNHLY and CDR2 is FYNNEI. The CDR3 has 13 amino acids. The V gene end was trimmed by 3 bases and the J gene end by 4 bases; junction bases not matched to a gene: 1. The CDR3 sequence is CASSDRGLTEAFF. DNA of the CDR3: TGTGCCAGCAGTGACAGGGGGCTCACTGAAGCTTTCTTT.

In this sample, this clonotype turned up many times. CDR3 nucleotide sequence: TGTGCCAGCAGGGAATCGGGACTAGCCACAGATACGCAGTATTTT. It encodes CASRESGLATDTQYF. The chain combines TRBV6-2 or TRBV6-3 with TRBJ2-3, with 9 bases that match TRBD2. V shed 6 bases, J shed 2 bases, and the junction held 6 bases outside the gene matches. Germline V gene sequence: CDR1 MNHEY, CDR2 SVGEGT. This CDR3 spans 15 amino acids.

The chain combines TRBV28 with TRBJ2-7, with TRBD1 matching 10 bases. This CDR3 contains 14 residues. CDR1 and CDR2 (germline): MDHEN, SYDVKM. Unmatched junction bases numbered 4, after V lost 3 bases and J lost 5 bases. The CDR3 loop is CASSLYGTGDEQYF. Written as DNA, the CDR3 is TGTGCCAGCAGTTTGTATGGGACAGGGGACGAGCAGTACTTC.

The chain joins TRBV29-1 to TRBJ2-1; 9 nucleotides align to TRBD2. The CDR3 has 15 amino acids. Trimming removed 6 bases from V and 1 base from J; junction bases left unmatched: 7. CDR1 SQVTM and CDR2 ANQGSEA come from the germline V gene. The CDR3 region has the DNA TGCAGCGTCCGCCCTAGCGGGACGTCCTACAATGAGCAGTTCTTC. This sequence encodes CSVRPSGTSYNEQFF.

This clonotype was detected a few times. The V gene is TRBV28, the J gene TRBJ2-5; D is perhaps TRBD2 (6 bases). V was shortened by 3 bases and J by 4 bases, with 9 bases between the two germline ends. CDR1 is MDHEN, CDR2 SYDVKM, per germline. This CDR3 is built from 13 residues. This chain's CDR3 is CASSLFGGETQYF. DNA for the CDR3: TGTGCCAGCAGTTTGTTCGGGGGAGAGACCCAGTACTTC.

This clonotype was counted only a few times. V is TRBV7-8 and J is TRBJ2-5, with 7 bases matching TRBD2. V was pared by 5 bases and J by 3 bases, with 18 bases of the junction left unmatched. The length of the CDR3 is 18 residues. Germline V gene data show CDR1 as SGHVS and CDR2 as FQNEAQ. CDR3 DNA: TGTGCCAGCAGCCTCGACGTAGGCTCGGCACGGGGGGAAGAGACCCAGTACTTC. Its protein product is CASSLDVGSARGEETQYF.

The chain employs TRBV14 and TRBJ2-7; TRBD1 is a possible D gene (5 bases). This CDR3 is built from 14 residues. The V end was cut by 0 bases, the J end by 5 bases, with 11 bases between. Germline loops: CDR1 SGHDN, CDR2 FVKESK. The CDR3 nucleotides are TGTGCCAGCAGCCAAGAAAAAAGGGGTGACGAGCAGTACTTC. Its translation: CASSQEKRGDEQYF.

This clonotype turned up a few times. CDR3 sequence: CSARDLGEGQETQYF. The CDR3, as DNA: TGCAGTGCTAGAGATCTCGGTGAGGGGCAAGAGACCCAGTACTTC. This rearrangement joins TRBV20-1 to TRBJ2-5; D may correspond to TRBD1 or TRBD2 (5 bases each). Germline CDR1 reads DFQATT; CDR2 reads SNEGSKA (reference sequence). This CDR3 contains 15 residues. Trimming shortened V by 0 bases and J by 2 bases, and 13 bases separated the two germline ends.